This TCR beta chain derives from a study of T-cell reconstitution after alpha-beta-depleted transplantation in children. As it was prepared, the TCRbeta library received unique molecular identifiers. MiXCR was run by TCRdb on the PCR reads, yielding one entry per CDR3 protein. The table records approximately 250,000 distinct CDR3 sequences, 20% to 30% of them present only once. This clonotype occurred a few times. Its antigen is as yet unknown. The ends lost 3 bases at V and 0 bases at J; junction bases unmatched: 4. This CDR3 spans 16 amino acids. Germline-derived CDR1 and CDR2 are SGHRS and YFSETQ. Study-wide results and limits: High day-60 TCRbeta diversity in some patients came from surviving recipient T cells and thymic progenitors. It was newly produced T cells that mostly accounted for T-cell counts and diversity one year after transplant.

The sequencing used PBMCs, collected before TCRalphabeta/CD19-depleted stem cell transplant. The chain links TRBV5-1 to TRBJ2-1, with 9 nucleotides matching TRBD1. The clonotype comes from a girl aged 2 to 9 with Fanconi anemia, due to receive a stem cell transplant. CDR3 amino acids: CASSSDRGSSYNEQFF. In DNA, the CDR3 is TGCGCCAGCAGCTCGGACAGGGGAAGCTCCTACAATGAGCAGTTCTTC.